What follows are 25 T cell receptor beta chains derived from one specimen sequenced in a study of control samples from healthy donors and cancer patients. Clones were read by immunoSEQ multiplex PCR, and TCRdb kept only the in-frame ones, dropping some. The repertoire has almost 90,000 clones, about 84% of them found once; the top ten carry roughly 2%. Source material: blood. The source is a woman between 40 and 50 years old in good health.

This chain uses TRBV10-3 with TRBJ2-3; 11 positions match TRBD1. J gave up 4 bases and V 3 bases, and 6 bases lay outside the gene matches. The germline gives CDR1 ENHRY, CDR2 SYGVKD. CDR3 length equals 16 residues. The CDR3 loop reads CAISDLGQGVSDTQYF. The CDR3 coding sequence is TGTGCCATCAGTGACTTGGGACAGGGGGTTTCAGATACGCAGTATTTT.

The CDR3 is CASSSGTSGHNEQFF. The CDR3 region has the DNA TGTGCCAGCAGTTCCGGGACTAGCGGACACAATGAGCAGTTCTTC. The genes are TRBV6-5 and TRBJ2-1, with 11 bases matching TRBD2. Germline CDR1 is MNHEY and CDR2 is SVGAGI. The CDR3 loop spans 15 amino acids. V shed 4 bases and J 5 bases; nucleotides not matched to a gene: 4.

This chain connects TRBV6-6 to TRBJ2-7; D is unresolved. The CDR3 totals 13 residues. V was trimmed by 5 bases and J by 2 bases, leaving 10 bases between them. CDR1 and CDR2 (germline): MNHNY, SVGAGI (reference sequence). The CDR3 protein is CASSPGSPYEQYF. The CDR3 DNA reads TGTGCCAGCAGTCCCGGGTCCCCCTACGAGCAGTACTTC.

This chain joins TRBV7-8 and TRBJ1-5; D not resolved. This CDR3 is built from 16 residues. Deletions cut 0 bases from V and 2 bases from J, with 11 bases between. Looked up from germline, CDR1 is SGHVS and CDR2 is FQNEAQ. CDR3 residues: CASSLAPGTGNQPQHF. The CDR3 bases are TGTGCCAGCAGCTTAGCGCCGGGTACGGGCAATCAGCCCCAGCATTTT.

The rearrangement uses TRBV19 and TRBJ1-2, with unresolved D. The CDR3 runs 15 residues. CDR1 LNHDA and CDR2 SQIVND come from the germline V gene (reference sequence). With 1 base removed from V and 1 base from J, the gap between germline ends came to 10 bases. CDR3 DNA sequence: TGTGCCAGTAGTATAGTGGGCGGCAATAACTATGGCTACACCTTC. It yields the protein CASSIVGGNNYGYTF.

J is TRBJ2-4 and V is TRBV27; tentatively, D is TRBD1 (5 bases). CDR3 length equals 14 residues. V shed 4 bases and J shed 2 bases, with 9 bases lying between them. CDR1 and CDR2 (germline): MNHEY, SMNVEV (reference sequence). The CDR3 protein is CASSSGITKNIQYF. The CDR3 DNA sequence: TGTGCCAGCAGTTCAGGGATAACCAAAAACATTCAGTACTTC.

This sequence joins TRBV24-1 and TRBJ2-1; possibly TRBD1 for D (6 bases). The CDR3 length is 13 residues. Germline CDR1 and CDR2: KGHDR and SFDVKD. The germline V and J ends were trimmed by 10 bases and 1 base, with 10 bases remaining between them. The DNA of the CDR3 is TGTGCCACTATGGACAGATCCTACAATGAGCAGTTCTTC. Translated, it gives CATMDRSYNEQFF.

This clone was detected only a few times. This chain joins TRBV5-8 and TRBJ1-6; D perhaps matches TRBD1 (5 bases). The CDR3 extends over 14 amino acids. The V end lost 4 bases, the J end lost 8 bases, and 13 bases lay between the germline ends. Germline values: CDR1 SGHTS, CDR2 YDEGEE. In nucleotides, the CDR3 is TGTGCCAGCAGCCTAATGGAGGGGCATTCACCCCTCCACTTT. This sequence encodes CASSLMEGHSPLHF.

This chain uses TRBV24-1 with TRBJ2-2; unclear D gene. The CDR3 consists of 15 residues. V gave up 5 bases and J gave up 6 bases, with 15 bases separating them. Germline V gene data show CDR1 as KGHDR and CDR2 as SFDVKD. The CDR3 DNA reads as TGTGCCACCAGTGCCCCCCGCGCCGGTCCCGGGGAGCTGTTTTTT. Translated: CATSAPRAGPGELFF.

CDR3 bases: TGTGCCAGTACCGAGGGGGGGGCCGGGAACACTGAAGCTTTCTTT. Its translation: CASTEGGAGNTEAFF. This chain joins TRBV2 and TRBJ1-1; TRBD1 is a possible D gene (6 bases). Trimming took off 9 bases at V and 1 base at J, with 18 bases between the two ends. Per the germline V gene, CDR1 is SNHLY and CDR2 is FYNNEI. The CDR3 runs 15 residues.

The chain joins TRBV7-8 to TRBJ2-1, with D maybe TRBD1 (5 bases). The CDR3 runs to 13 residues. The germline gives CDR1 SGHVS, CDR2 FQNEAQ. Trimming removed 1 base from V and 4 bases from J, with 5 bases in between. The DNA for the CDR3 is TGTGCCAGCAGCTTAGGACAGTACAATGAGCAGTTCTTC. Translating gives CASSLGQYNEQFF.

V and J are TRBV24-1 and TRBJ2-3; D is perhaps TRBD2 (6 bases). The CDR3 runs 15 residues. The germline CDR1 and CDR2 sequences are KGHDR and SFDVKD. V lost 3 bases to trimming and J lost 3 bases, with 12 bases between them. CDR3 in DNA: TGTGCCACCAGTGATCCGGGACTTTGGACAGATACGCAGTATTTT. It translates to CATSDPGLWTDTQYF.

This clone appeared a single time. The chain couples TRBV19 to TRBJ2-1; tentatively, D is TRBD1 or TRBD2 (5 bases each). CDR1 is LNHDA and CDR2 is SQIVND in the germline V gene (reference sequence). Trimming took 3 bases from V and 7 from J, leaving 7 bases between them. The CDR3 extends over 12 amino acids. CDR3 loop: CASSMWGNEQFF. The DNA of the CDR3 is TGTGCCAGTAGTATGTGGGGGAATGAGCAGTTCTTC.

The genes are TRBV3-1 (or the pseudogene TRBV3-2) and TRBJ2-6; D may be TRBD2 (6 bases). Germline assignment: CDR1 LGHDT and CDR2 YNNKEL (reference sequence). This CDR3 spans 16 amino acids. V shed 4 bases and J shed 1 base, with 11 bases lying between them. The CDR3 spells CASSRGVRSGANVLTF. CDR3 bases: TGTGCCAGCAGCCGGGGGGTAAGGTCTGGGGCCAACGTCCTGACTTTC.

The chain employs TRBV30 and TRBJ1-5, with a possible D match to TRBD1 (5 bases). Germline CDR1 reads GTSNPN; CDR2 reads SVGIG (reference sequence). With 0 bases removed from V and 1 base from J, the gap between germline ends came to 10 bases. This CDR3 is built from 15 residues. CDR3 sequence (DNA): TGTGCCTGGAGTGTCGGAGGGGCAAGCAATCAGCCCCAGCATTTT. It codes for CAWSVGGASNQPQHF. The whole variable domain, remainder taken from reference TRBV30 and TRBJ1-5, is SQTIHQWPATLVQPVGSPLSLECTVEGTSNPNLYWYRQAAGRGLQLLFYSVGIGQISSEVPQNLSASRPQDRQFILSSKKLLLSDSGFYLCAWSVGGASNQPQHFGDGTRLSIL.

The chain carries TRBV4-3 and TRBJ2-3, with D possibly matching TRBD2 (5 bases). The CDR3 length is 13 residues. The V and J ends lost 2 bases and 6 bases respectively, with 9 bases between them. The V gene's germline CDR1 is LGHNA and CDR2 YSLEER. CDR3 amino acids: CASSQSTGDTQYF. The CDR3 DNA follows: TGCGCCAGCAGCCAATCCACGGGGGATACGCAGTATTTT.

The J gene is TRBJ1-2, the V gene TRBV5-1; D remains unclear. Germline V gene lookup returns CDR1 SGHRS and CDR2 YFSETQ. The ends were cut back, 0 bases at V and 0 bases at J, with 9 bases in the middle. The CDR3 covers 15 residues. CDR3 in amino acids: CASSLESRSNYGYTF. The CDR3 DNA is TGCGCCAGCAGCTTGGAGTCCCGTTCTAACTATGGCTACACCTTC.

This sequence joins TRBV5-1 and TRBJ2-3, with 7 bases identical to TRBD2. There are 16 residues in the CDR3. Germline V gives CDR1 SGHRS, CDR2 YFSETQ. Trimming at V came to 0 bases and at J to 4 bases, leaving 8 bases not matched to a gene. The DNA for the CDR3 is TGCGCCAGCAGCTTGGGTAGCGGGTGGGGTGCAGATACGCAGTATTTT. This gives the protein CASSLGSGWGADTQYF. Looking up the rest from reference TRBV5-1 and TRBJ2-3 gives the full variable domain: KAGVTQTPRYLIKTRGQQVTLSCSPISGHRSVSWYQQTPGQGLQFLFEYFSETQRNKGNFPGRFSGRQFSNSRSEMNVSTLELGDSALYLCASSLGSGWGADTQYFGPGTRLTVL.

Regarding this clone: The sample has other DNA sequences that encode this CDR3 too. Here the CDR3 reads CASSVDLTGELFF. In nucleotides, the CDR3 is TGTGCCAGCAGCGTGGATCTGACCGGGGAGCTGTTTTTT. This sequence joins TRBV9 and TRBJ2-2, with D uncertain. The length of the CDR3 is 13 residues. Trimming stripped 2 bases from V and 5 bases from J, with 7 bases between. Germline V CDR1 and CDR2: SGDLS, YYNGEE.

The rearrangement uses TRBV7-2 and TRBJ2-1, with D unclear. V lost 4 bases and J lost 0, with 4 bases in between. Germline V CDR1 and CDR2: SGHTA, FQGNSA. The CDR3 is 13 amino acids. CDR3 amino acids: CASSSSSYNEQFF. The CDR3 DNA is TGTGCCAGCAGCTCATCCTCCTACAATGAGCAGTTCTTC.

The V and J genes are TRBV7-3 and TRBJ2-6, with D perhaps TRBD1 (5 bases). CDR1 and CDR2 from the germline V gene are SGHTA and FQGTGA. Trimming removed 5 bases from V and 0 bases from J, with 8 bases in between. The CDR3 consists of 15 residues. DNA for the CDR3: TGTGCCAGCAGCAGACAGAACTCTGGGGCCAACGTCCTGACTTTC. It translates to CASSRQNSGANVLTF.

The chain has TRBV12-5 and TRBJ2-5; possibly TRBD2 for D (7 bases). The V gene's germline CDR1 is LGHNT and CDR2 FRNRAP. The V end lost 6 bases, the J end lost 5 bases, and 25 bases lay between the germline ends. This CDR3 region has 17 residues. CDR3 region: CASGPGAGVLWGETQYF. The CDR3, as DNA: TGTGCTAGTGGCCCGGGGGCGGGGGTTCTGTGGGGGGAGACCCAGTACTTC.

V and J are TRBV5-1 and TRBJ1-2; 7 bases fit TRBD1. CDR1 is SGHRS, CDR2 YFSETQ, per germline. The CDR3 consists of 13 residues. The trim removed 4 bases at V and 4 bases at J, leaving 4 bases unmatched. The chain's CDR3 is CASSVTGTYGYTF. For the CDR3, the DNA is TGCGCCAGCAGCGTGACAGGGACCTATGGCTACACCTTC. The complete variable domain, with remaining parts taken from reference TRBV5-1 and TRBJ1-2, reads KAGVTQTPRYLIKTRGQQVTLSCSPISGHRSVSWYQQTPGQGLQFLFEYFSETQRNKGNFPGRFSGRQFSNSRSEMNVSTLELGDSALYLCASSVTGTYGYTFGSGTRLTVV.

The chain recombines TRBV6-6 with TRBJ1-3; D remains unclear. The germline V and J ends were trimmed by 6 bases and 0 bases, with 18 bases remaining between them. The CDR3 is made up of 17 amino acids. Germline assignment: CDR1 MNHNY and CDR2 SVGAGI (reference sequence). Here the CDR3 DNA reads TGTGCCAGCAGCCGAAGGAGCCGATCAGACTCTGGAAACACCATATATTTT. It is translated as CASSRRSRSDSGNTIYF.

The rearrangement uses TRBV5-4 and TRBJ1-2; TRBD1 is a possible D gene (5 bases). CDR3 size: 17 residues. Germline-derived CDR1 and CDR2 are SGHNT and YYREEE (reference sequence). Trimming removed 0 bases from V and 2 bases from J, with 17 bases in between. The CDR3 region has the DNA TGTGCCAGCAGCTTGGTGGGGCTTGGGACCCCCAACTATGGCTACACCTTC. Amino acids: CASSLVGLGTPNYGYTF.